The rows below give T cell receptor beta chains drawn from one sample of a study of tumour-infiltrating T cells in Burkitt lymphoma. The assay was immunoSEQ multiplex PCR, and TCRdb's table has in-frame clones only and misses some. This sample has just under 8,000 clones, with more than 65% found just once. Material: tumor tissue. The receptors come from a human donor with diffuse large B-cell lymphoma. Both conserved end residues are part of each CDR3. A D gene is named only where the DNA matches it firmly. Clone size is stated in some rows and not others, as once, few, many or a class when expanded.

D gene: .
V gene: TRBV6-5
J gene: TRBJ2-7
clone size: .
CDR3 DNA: TGTGCCAGCAGTTACAGGACGCCACAGGACGAGCAGTACTTC
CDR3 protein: CASSYRTPQDEQYF

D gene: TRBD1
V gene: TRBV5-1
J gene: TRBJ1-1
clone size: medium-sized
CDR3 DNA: TGCGCCAGCAGCGACCTAGGGGGCTCTGAAGCTTTCTTT
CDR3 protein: CASSDLGGSEAFF

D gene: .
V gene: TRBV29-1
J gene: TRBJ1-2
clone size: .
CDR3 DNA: TGCAGCGTTGATCGTTCACATGGGAACTATGGCTACACCTTC
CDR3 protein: CSVDRSHGNYGYTF

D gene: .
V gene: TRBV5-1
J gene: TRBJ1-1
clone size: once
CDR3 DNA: TGCGCCAGCAGCTTGGAACCGAACACTGAAGCTTTCTTT
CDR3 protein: CASSLEPNTEAFF

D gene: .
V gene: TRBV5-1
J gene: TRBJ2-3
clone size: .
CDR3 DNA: TGCGCCAGCAGCTTCTCGACGGTGGGTATCGGCACAGATACGCAGTATTTT
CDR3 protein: CASSFSTVGIGTDTQYF

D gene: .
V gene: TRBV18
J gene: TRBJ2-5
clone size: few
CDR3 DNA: TGTGCCAGCTCACCATTCGGGGGCGGGGAGACCCAGTACTTC
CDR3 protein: CASSPFGGGETQYF

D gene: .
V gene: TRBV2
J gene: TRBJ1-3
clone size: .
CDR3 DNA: TGTGCCAGCCTCTTGACGGCAATCTCTGGAAACACCATATATTTT
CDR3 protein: CASLLTAISGNTIYF

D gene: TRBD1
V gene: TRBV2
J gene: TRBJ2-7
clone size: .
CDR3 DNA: TGTGCCAGCAGTGATCAGGGGGCTACCTACGAGCAGTACTTC
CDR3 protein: CASSDQGATYEQYF

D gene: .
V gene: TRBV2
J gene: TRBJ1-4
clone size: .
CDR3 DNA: TGTGCCAGCAGTGGGGGGGGCGGAAATGAAAAACTGTTTTTT
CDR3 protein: CASSGGGGNEKLFF

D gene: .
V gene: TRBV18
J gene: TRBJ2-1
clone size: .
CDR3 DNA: TGTGCCAGCTCACTTGCGCCCGAGACAGCCAAGTTCTTC
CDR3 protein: CASSLAPETAKFF

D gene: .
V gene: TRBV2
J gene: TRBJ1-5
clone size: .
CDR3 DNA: TGTGCCAGCAGTGATATAGGAGGGTCACGTCAGCCCCAGCATTTT
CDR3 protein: CASSDIGGSRQPQHF

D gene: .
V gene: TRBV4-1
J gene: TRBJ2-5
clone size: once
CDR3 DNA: TGCGCCAGCAGCCAAGAAGAAGAGACCCAGTACTTC
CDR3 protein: CASSQEEETQYF

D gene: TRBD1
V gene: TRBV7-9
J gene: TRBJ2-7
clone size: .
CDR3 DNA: TGTGCCAGCAGCCCGACAGGGTTCGAGCAGTACTTC
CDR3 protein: CASSPTGFEQYF

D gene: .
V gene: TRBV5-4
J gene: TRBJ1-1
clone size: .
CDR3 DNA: TGTGCCAGCAGCTTGTACGGACGACCTGAAGCTTTCTTT
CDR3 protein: CASSLYGRPEAFF

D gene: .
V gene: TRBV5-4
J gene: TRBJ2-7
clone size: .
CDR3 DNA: TGTGCCAGCAGCCTTGGGACTCGCTACGAGCAGTACTTC
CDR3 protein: CASSLGTRYEQYF

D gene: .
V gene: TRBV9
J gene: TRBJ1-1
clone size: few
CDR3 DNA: TGTGCCAGCAGCGTAGGCAGGGGTGAAGCTTTCTTT
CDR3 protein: CASSVGRGEAFF

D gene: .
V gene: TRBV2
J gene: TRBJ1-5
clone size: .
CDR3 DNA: TGTGCCAGCAGTGCCCAGGAGGATCAGCCCCAGCATTTT
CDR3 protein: CASSAQEDQPQHF

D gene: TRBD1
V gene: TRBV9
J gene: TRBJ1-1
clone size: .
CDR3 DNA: TGTGCCAGCAGCCCGACCGGACAGGGGCCCTCTCGGGGAGCTTTCTTT
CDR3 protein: CASSPTGQGPSRGAFF

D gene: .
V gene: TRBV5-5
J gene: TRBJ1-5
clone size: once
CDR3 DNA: TGTGCCAGCAGCTTGTGGGCAGGGAGCAATCAGCCCCAGCATTTT
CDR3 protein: CASSLWAGSNQPQHF

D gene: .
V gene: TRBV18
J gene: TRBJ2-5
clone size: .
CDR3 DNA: TGTGCCAGCTCACCAATCCCCGATGGGACCCAGTACTTC
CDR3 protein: CASSPIPDGTQYF

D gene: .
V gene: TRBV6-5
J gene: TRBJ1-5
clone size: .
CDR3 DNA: TGTGCCAGCAGTTACTCAGCAGGTCGGCCCCAGCATTTT
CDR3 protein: CASSYSAGRPQHF

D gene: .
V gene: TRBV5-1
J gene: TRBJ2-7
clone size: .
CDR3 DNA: TGCGCCAGCAGCGTGCGGAGCCTTTCCTACGAGCAGTACTTC
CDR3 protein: CASSVRSLSYEQYF

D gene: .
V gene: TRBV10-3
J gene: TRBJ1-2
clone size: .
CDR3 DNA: TGTGCCATCAGTGACTCCACAGGTAGCTATGGCTACACCTTC
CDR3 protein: CAISDSTGSYGYTF

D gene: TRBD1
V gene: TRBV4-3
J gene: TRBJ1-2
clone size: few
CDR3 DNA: TGCGCCAGCAGCCAAGATCGACAGGGACTCTATGGCTACACCTTC
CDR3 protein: CASSQDRQGLYGYTF

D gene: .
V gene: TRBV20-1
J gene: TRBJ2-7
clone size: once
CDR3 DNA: TGCAGTGCTTACAGGGTGAACGAGCAGTACTTC
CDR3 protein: CSAYRVNEQYF

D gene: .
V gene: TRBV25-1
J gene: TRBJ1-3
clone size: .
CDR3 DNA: TGTGCCAGCACCGAAGCCGGATACTCTGGAAACACCATATATTTT
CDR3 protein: CASTEAGYSGNTIYF